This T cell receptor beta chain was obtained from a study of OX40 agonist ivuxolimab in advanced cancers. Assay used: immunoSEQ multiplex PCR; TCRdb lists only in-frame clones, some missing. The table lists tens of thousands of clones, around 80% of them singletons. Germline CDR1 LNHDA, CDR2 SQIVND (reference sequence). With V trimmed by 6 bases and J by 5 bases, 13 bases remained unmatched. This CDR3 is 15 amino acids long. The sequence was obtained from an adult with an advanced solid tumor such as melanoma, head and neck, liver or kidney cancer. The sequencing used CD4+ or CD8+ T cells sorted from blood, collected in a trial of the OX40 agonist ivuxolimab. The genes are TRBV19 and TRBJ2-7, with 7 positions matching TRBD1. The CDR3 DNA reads TGTGCCAGTAGCAAGGGATCTTACAGGGGAAACGAGCAGTACTTC. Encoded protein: CASSKGSYRGNEQYF.